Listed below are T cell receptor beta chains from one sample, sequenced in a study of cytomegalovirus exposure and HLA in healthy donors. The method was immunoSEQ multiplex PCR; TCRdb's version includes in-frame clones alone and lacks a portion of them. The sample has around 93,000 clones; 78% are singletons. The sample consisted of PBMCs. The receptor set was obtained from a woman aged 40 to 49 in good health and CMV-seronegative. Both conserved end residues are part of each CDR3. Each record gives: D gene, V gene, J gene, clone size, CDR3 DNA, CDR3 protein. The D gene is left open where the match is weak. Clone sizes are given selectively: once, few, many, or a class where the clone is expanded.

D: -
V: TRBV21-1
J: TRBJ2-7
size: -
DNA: TGTGCCAGCAGCAATCGATCTATTGGAGGGGTCGTCACCTACGAGCAGTACTTC
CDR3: CASSNRSIGGVVTYEQYF

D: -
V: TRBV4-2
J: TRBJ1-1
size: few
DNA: TGTGCCAGCAGCCAAGACAGGGGACGCGACACTGAAGCTTTCTTT
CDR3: CASSQDRGRDTEAFF

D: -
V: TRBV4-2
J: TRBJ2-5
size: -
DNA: TGTGCCAGCAGCCTCAACGCTAGAGAAGAGACCCAGTACTTC
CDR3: CASSLNAREETQYF

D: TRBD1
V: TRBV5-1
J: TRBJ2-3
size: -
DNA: TGCGCCAGCAGCTCGGAGACAGGGATCTCAGATACGCAGTATTTT
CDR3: CASSSETGISDTQYF

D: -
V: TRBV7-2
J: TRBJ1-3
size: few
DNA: TGTGCCAGCAGCCCTCAGGCCCCGACAGGTGCGAACACCATATATTTT
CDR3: CASSPQAPTGANTIYF

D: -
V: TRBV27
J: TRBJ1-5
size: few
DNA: TGTGCCAGCAGACCAGATAGCAATCAGCCCCAGCATTTT
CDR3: CASRPDSNQPQHF

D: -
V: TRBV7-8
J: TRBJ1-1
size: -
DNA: TGTGCCAGCAGCTTAGACGGGGGTCCGCGAAACACTGAAGCTTTCTTT
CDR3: CASSLDGGPRNTEAFF

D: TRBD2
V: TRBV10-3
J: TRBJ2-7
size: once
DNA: TGTGCCATCAGCCTAGCGGGACCCTTCTACGAGCAGTACTTC
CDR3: CAISLAGPFYEQYF

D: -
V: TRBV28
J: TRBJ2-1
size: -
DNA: TGTGCCAGCAGTTTAACCGGGAACAATGAGCAGTTCTTC
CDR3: CASSLTGNNEQFF

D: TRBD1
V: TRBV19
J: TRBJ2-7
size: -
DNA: TGTGCCAGTAGTCCGGGACAGGGAAGGAGGCAGTACTTC
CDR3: CASSPGQGRRQYF

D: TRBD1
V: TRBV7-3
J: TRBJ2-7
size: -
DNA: TGTGCCAGCAGCTCGGACAGGGGGGACGAGCAGTACTTC
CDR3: CASSSDRGDEQYF

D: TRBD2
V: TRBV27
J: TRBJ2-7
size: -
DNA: TGTGCCAGCAGCGAACTAGCGGGAGGTTACGAGCAGTACTTC
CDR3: CASSELAGGYEQYF

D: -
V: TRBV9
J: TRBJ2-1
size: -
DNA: TGTGCCAGCAGCGTAGCTCCCCCTACCACGTCCTACAATGAGCAGTTCTTC
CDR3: CASSVAPPTTSYNEQFF

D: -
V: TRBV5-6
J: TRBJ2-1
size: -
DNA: TGTGCCAGCAGGTCAGGACAGTTAATTTCTTACAATGAGCAGTTCTTC
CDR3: CASRSGQLISYNEQFF

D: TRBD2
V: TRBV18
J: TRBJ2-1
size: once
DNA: TGTGCCAGCTCACCATCCCCGGCGGGAGCAGGTAATGAGCAGTTCTTC
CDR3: CASSPSPAGAGNEQFF

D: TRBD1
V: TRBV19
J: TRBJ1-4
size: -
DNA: TGTGCCAGCCAGACAGGGACGTATGAAAAACTGTTTTTT
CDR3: CASQTGTYEKLFF

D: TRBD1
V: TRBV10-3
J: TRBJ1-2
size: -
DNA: TGTGCCATCAGTTTGGGACAGGGGGCCGTCTATGGCTACACCTTC
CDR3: CAISLGQGAVYGYTF

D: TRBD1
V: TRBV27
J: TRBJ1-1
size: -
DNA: TGTGCCAGCAGTTCTCTGATTTCAGGGGGCTGGACTGAAGCTTTCTTT
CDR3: CASSSLISGGWTEAFF

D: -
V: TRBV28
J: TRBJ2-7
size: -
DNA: TGTGCCAGCAGTTTAAGGGGTTTTCTCTACGAGCAGTACTTC
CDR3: CASSLRGFLYEQYF

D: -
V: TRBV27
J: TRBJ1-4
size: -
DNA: TGTGCCAGCAGTCCAATCACAGCCCCATGGTCCTCTAATGAAAAACTGTTTTTT
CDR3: CASSPITAPWSSNEKLFF

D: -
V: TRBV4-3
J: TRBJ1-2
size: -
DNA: TGCGCCAGCAGCCAAGATTGGAGTTATGGCTACACCTTC
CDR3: CASSQDWSYGYTF

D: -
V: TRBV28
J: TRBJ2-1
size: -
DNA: TGTGCCAGCAGTTCAACCTCTAGCGCGGCCCTCAATGAGCAGTTCTTC
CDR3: CASSSTSSAALNEQFF

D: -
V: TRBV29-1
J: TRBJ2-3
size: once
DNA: TGCAGCGTTGAAGGCAGGGGTAGCGCAGATACGCAGTATTTT
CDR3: CSVEGRGSADTQYF

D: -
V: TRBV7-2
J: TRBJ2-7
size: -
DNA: TGTGCCAGCAGCTTAGCAGTTAGCGAGCAGTACTTC
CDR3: CASSLAVSEQYF

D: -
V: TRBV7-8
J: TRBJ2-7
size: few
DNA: TGTGCCAGCAGCAACTCGCTAGGCTTCTCCTACGAGCAGTACTTC
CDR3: CASSNSLGFSYEQYF

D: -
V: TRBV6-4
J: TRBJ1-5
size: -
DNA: TGTGCCAGCACACTACACTCGACAGGCCTTGCGGGCAATCAGCCCCAGCATTTT
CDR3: CASTLHSTGLAGNQPQHF